The next 13 T cell receptor beta chains were all read from a single sample in a study of brain T cells in children with intractable seizures. Assay used: immunoSEQ multiplex PCR; TCRdb lists only in-frame clones, some missing. The profile shows just under 65,000 clones, 95% to 96% of them singletons. The sample here was peripheral blood, taken at surgery. Receptor source: a boy in the first two years of life with focal cortical dysplasia and intractable seizures.

This chain connects TRBV9 to TRBJ2-1; D gene ambiguous. Germline V gives CDR1 SGDLS, CDR2 YYNGEE. Deletions cut 0 bases from V and 6 bases from J, with 10 bases between. The CDR3 consists of 14 residues. The CDR3 DNA is TGTGCCAGCAGCGTAGGTTACAGCCCCAATGAGCAGTTCTTC. Amino acids: CASSVGYSPNEQFF.

The chain is built from TRBV19 and TRBJ2-2; D is ambiguous. Germline V gene data show CDR1 as LNHDA and CDR2 as SQIVND (reference sequence). This CDR3 is built from 13 residues. Trimming shortened V by 3 bases and J by 4 bases, and 6 bases separated the two germline ends. CDR3 residues: CASSIGVTGELFF. In DNA form, the CDR3 reads TGTGCCAGTAGTATCGGTGTCACCGGGGAGCTGTTTTTT.

This rearrangement joins TRBV10-3 to TRBJ2-7; TRBD1 matches 10 bases. The CDR3 has 13 residues. J was trimmed by 4 bases and V by 10 bases; bases with no gene match: 7. Per the germline V gene, CDR1 is ENHRY and CDR2 is SYGVKD. This CDR3 reads CATGPGQGYEQYF. The CDR3, as DNA: TGTGCCACGGGACCGGGACAGGGGTACGAGCAGTACTTC.

CDR3 protein: CASSSSPAGTDIYEQYF. The CDR3 DNA follows: TGCGCCAGCAGCTCCTCCCCTGCCGGGACAGACATTTACGAGCAGTACTTC. The chain employs TRBV5-1 and TRBJ2-7, with 7 bases aligning to TRBD1. With V trimmed by 3 bases and J by 4 bases, 16 bases remained unmatched. The germline gives CDR1 SGHRS, CDR2 YFSETQ. The CDR3 totals 17 residues.

The chain joins TRBV6-1 to TRBJ1-1; the D is unclear. The V end was cut by 1 base, the J end by 4 bases, with 7 bases between. From germline, CDR1 is MNHNS and CDR2 SASEGT. The CDR3 covers 13 residues. The CDR3 here is CASSEVPGTEAFF. CDR3 coding DNA: TGTGCCAGCAGTGAAGTACCCGGCACTGAAGCTTTCTTT.

J is TRBJ2-7 and V is TRBV5-6; D is unresolved. Trimming shortened V by 1 base and J by 0 bases, and 11 bases separated the two germline ends. The V gene's germline CDR1 is SGHDT and CDR2 YYEEEE. CDR3 size: 15 residues. CDR3 loop: CASSLFGYRSYEQYF. Written as DNA, the CDR3 is TGTGCCAGCAGCTTGTTTGGGTACCGCTCCTACGAGCAGTACTTC.

The chain uses TRBV6-5 and TRBJ2-3; D is possibly TRBD2 (5 bases). V dropped 5 bases and J dropped 5 bases, with 8 bases sitting between them. Germline loops: CDR1 MNHEY, CDR2 SVGAGI. The CDR3 sequence is 12 residues long. Written as DNA, the CDR3 is TGTGCCAGCAGTAACACTAGAGATACGCAGTATTTT. It is translated as CASSNTRDTQYF.

The V call is TRBV11-2, the J call TRBJ2-1; D possibly uses TRBD1 or TRBD2 (5 bases each). V was clipped by 4 bases and J by 1 base, with 17 bases between them. The CDR3 spans 17 residues. The germline gives CDR1 SGHAT, CDR2 FQNNGV. DNA of the CDR3: TGTGCCAGCAGCTACCCAGATTGGGGCGGGTCCTACAATGAGCAGTTCTTC. The encoded protein is CASSYPDWGGSYNEQFF.

V is TRBV24-1 and J is TRBJ2-5; D gene ambiguous. This CDR3 has 13 residues. The ends were cut back, 3 bases at V and 6 bases at J, with 10 bases in the middle. The germline gives CDR1 KGHDR, CDR2 SFDVKD. CDR3 nucleotides: TGTGCCACCAGTGATAGTTGGCAACAGACCCAGTACTTC. It translates to CATSDSWQQTQYF.

The chain links TRBV5-5 to TRBJ1-5; D is unresolved. CDR3 size: 16 residues. V was pared by 0 bases and J by 0 bases, with 10 bases between. Per the germline V gene, CDR1 is SGHKS and CDR2 is YYEKEE (reference sequence). The CDR3, as DNA: TGTGCCAGCAGCTTGGGGCGGACCCTTAGCAATCAGCCCCAGCATTTT. Translation: CASSLGRTLSNQPQHF.

With respect to this clone: Other DNA sequences from this sample encode an identical CDR3 as well. The chain combines TRBV7-3 with TRBJ2-1, with TRBD2 matching over 9 bases. The CDR3 is 14 residues long. Per the germline V gene, CDR1 is SGHTA and CDR2 is FQGTGA. Unmatched junction bases numbered 0, after V lost 0 bases and J lost 6 bases. The CDR3 region has the DNA TGTGCCAGCAGCTTAACTAGCGGGAGCAATGAGCAGTTCTTC. Its protein is CASSLTSGSNEQFF.

The genes are TRBV4-1 and TRBJ1-5, with D hard to call. Germline V gene lookup returns CDR1 MGHRA and CDR2 YSYEKL. The germline V and J ends were trimmed by 2 bases and 1 base, with 12 bases remaining between them. The CDR3 totals 16 residues. DNA for the CDR3: TGCGCCAGCAGCCAACTCAGTACAAACAGCAATCAGCCCCAGCATTTT. As protein: CASSQLSTNSNQPQHF.

The rearrangement joins TRBV11-2 to TRBJ2-5; TRBD2 agrees at 13 bases. This CDR3 region has 17 residues. V lost 5 bases and J lost 3; bases outside the gene matches: 9. Germline V gene data show CDR1 as SGHAT and CDR2 as FQNNGV. Written as DNA, the CDR3 is TGTGCCAGCAGCGCGACCGGGACTAGCGGGACGGAAGAGACCCAGTACTTC. Translating it yields CASSATGTSGTEETQYF.